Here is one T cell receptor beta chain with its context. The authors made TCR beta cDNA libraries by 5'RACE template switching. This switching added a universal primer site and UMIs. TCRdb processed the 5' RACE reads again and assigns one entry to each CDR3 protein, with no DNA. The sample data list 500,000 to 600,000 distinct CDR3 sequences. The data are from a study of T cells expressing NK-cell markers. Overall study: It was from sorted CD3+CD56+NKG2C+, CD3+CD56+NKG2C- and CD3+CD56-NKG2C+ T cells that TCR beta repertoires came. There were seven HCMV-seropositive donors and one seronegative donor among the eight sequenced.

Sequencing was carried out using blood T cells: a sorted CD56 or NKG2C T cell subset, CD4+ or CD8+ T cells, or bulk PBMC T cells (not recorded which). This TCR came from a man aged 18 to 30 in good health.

CDR3 sequence: CAITKGLAGNTGELFF. This rearrangement joins TRBV10-3 to TRBJ2-2; checking the TCRdb D call of TRBD2 is not possible without DNA. The CDR3 spans 16 residues. Germline assignment: CDR1 ENHRY and CDR2 SYGVKD.